This T cell receptor (beta chain) stems from a study of CD8 T cells in Susac syndrome. Study as a whole: Patients with Susac syndrome were therapy-naive, on corticosteroids, or on intravenous immunoglobulin alone at blood draw.

TCR beta sequencing was performed on blood CD8+ and CD4+ T cells. Negative isolation yielded CD8+ and CD4+ T cells; FACS enriched TEMRA cells. The RNA, roughly 0.5 to 1 ug, was put through reverse transcription using random hexamers. TCRdb reprocessed the immunoSEQ multiplex PCR reads with MiXCR, giving one entry per CDR3 protein. The table lists fewer than 200,000 distinct CDR3 sequences, 94% of them singletons. This CDR3 has 13 residues. The V and J ends lost 2 bases and 9 bases respectively, with 11 bases between them. The V gene's germline CDR1 is MNHNY and CDR2 SVGAGI (reference sequence). The source is a human donor with Susac syndrome. The sequenced sample was CD4+ T cells from PBMCs. This chain connects TRBV6-6 to TRBJ2-1; TRBD2 is a possible D gene (6 bases). The CDR3 loop reads CASSYAEGGEQFF. CDR3 coding DNA: TGTGCCAGCAGTTACGCCGAGGGAGGTGAGCAGTTCTTC.